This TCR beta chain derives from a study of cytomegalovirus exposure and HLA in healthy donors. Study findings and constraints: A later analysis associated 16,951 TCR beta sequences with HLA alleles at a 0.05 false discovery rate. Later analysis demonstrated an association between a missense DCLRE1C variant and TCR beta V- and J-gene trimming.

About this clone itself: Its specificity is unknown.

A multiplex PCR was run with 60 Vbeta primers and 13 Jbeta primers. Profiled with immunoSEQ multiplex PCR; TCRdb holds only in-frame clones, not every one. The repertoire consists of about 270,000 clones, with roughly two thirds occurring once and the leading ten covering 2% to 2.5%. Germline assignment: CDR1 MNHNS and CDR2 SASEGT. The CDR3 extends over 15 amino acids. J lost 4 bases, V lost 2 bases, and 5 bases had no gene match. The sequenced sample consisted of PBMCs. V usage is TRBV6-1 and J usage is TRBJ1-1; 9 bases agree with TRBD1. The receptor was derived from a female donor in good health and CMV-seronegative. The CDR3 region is CASSETRTGVTEAFF. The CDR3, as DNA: TGTGCCAGCAGTGAAACTAGGACAGGGGTCACTGAAGCTTTCTTT.